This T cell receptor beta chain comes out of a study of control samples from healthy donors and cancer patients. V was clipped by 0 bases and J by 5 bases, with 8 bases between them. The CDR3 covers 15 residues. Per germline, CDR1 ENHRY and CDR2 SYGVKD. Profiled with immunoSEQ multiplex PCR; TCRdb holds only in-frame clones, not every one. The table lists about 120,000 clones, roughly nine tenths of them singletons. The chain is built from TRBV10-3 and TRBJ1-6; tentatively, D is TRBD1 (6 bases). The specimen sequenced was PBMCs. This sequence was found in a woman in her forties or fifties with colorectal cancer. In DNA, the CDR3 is TGTGCCATCAGTGAGTCAGGGGGAAATAATTCACCCCTCCACTTT. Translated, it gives CAISESGGNNSPLHF.